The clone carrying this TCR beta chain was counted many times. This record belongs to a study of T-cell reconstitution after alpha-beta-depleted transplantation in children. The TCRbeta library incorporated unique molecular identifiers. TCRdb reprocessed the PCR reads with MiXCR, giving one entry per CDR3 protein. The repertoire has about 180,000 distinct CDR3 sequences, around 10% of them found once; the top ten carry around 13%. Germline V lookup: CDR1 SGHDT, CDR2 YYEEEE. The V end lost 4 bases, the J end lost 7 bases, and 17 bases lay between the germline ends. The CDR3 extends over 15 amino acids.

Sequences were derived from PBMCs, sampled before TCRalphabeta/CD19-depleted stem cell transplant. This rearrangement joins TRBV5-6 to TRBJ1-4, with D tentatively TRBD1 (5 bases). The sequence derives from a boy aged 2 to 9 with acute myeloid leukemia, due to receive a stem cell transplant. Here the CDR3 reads CASSGGEGSREKLFF. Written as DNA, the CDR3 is TGTGCCAGCAGCGGAGGGGAGGGGAGCCGTGAAAAACTGTTTTTT.